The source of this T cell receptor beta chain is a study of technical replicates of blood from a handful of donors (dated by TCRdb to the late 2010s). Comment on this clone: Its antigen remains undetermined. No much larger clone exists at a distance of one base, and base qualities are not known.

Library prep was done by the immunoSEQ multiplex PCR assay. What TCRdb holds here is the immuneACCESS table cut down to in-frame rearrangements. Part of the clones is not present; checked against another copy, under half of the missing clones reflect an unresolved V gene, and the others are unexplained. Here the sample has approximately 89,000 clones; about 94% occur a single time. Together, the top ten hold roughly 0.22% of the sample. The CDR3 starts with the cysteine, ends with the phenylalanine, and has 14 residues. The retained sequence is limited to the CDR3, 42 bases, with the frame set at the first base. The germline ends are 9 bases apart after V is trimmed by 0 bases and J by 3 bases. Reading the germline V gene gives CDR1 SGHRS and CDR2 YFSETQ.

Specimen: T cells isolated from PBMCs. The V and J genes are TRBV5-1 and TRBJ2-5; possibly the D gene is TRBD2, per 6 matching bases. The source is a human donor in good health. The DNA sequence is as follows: TGCGCCAGCAGCTTGGGAGCGGGTGAAGAGACCCAGTACTTC. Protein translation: CASSLGAGEETQYF.